Shown below are 14 T cell receptor beta chains from a single sample sequenced in a study of blood T cell repertoires in COVID-19. The repertoire was sequenced with immunoSEQ multiplex PCR; TCRdb's copy has only in-frame clones and lacks some. Of some 530,000 clones detected, 80% to 90% appear once; the ten largest clones hold just over 8%. Sequenced sample: PBMCs or T cells enriched from blood (not recorded which). These receptors all stem from a woman aged 55-69 years who had recovered from COVID-19.

V is TRBV7-2 and J is TRBJ2-5; 10 nucleotides line up with TRBD2. The CDR3 runs 15 residues. V dropped 2 bases and J dropped 5; count of bases not matched to a gene: 5. The germline V gene encodes CDR1 SGHTA and CDR2 FQGNSA. CDR3 sequence (DNA): TGTGCCAGCAGCTTATACACTAGCGGGGTTGAGACCCAGTACTTC. Its protein product is CASSLYTSGVETQYF.

The CDR3 bases are TGTGCCAGCAGCTTCGCCAGGGGAAACACCGGGGAGCTGTTTTTT. Translation gives CASSFARGNTGELFF. V and J are TRBV11-2 and TRBJ2-2; D may be TRBD1 (6 bases). V was clipped by 3 bases and J by 2 bases, with 10 bases between them. Germline CDR1 and CDR2: SGHAT and FQNNGV. The CDR3 is made up of 15 amino acids.

This clone showed up just once. V and J are TRBV7-8 and TRBJ2-7; D gene unclear. Germline V CDR1 and CDR2: SGHVS, FQNEAQ. Trimming took 6 bases from V and 4 from J, leaving 19 bases between them. CDR3 length: 15 amino acids. CDR3 sequence (DNA): TGTGCCAGCAGGTTTGACTCCGGCCCTTATTACGAGCAGTACTTC. It encodes CASRFDSGPYYEQYF.

V usage is TRBV5-6 and J usage is TRBJ2-7; 12 bases are a match to TRBD2. The length of the CDR3 is 16 residues. V was pared by 6 bases and J by 7 bases, with 14 bases of the junction left unmatched. Germline V lookup: CDR1 SGHDT, CDR2 YYEEEE. The CDR3 loop reads CASTIRTSGVTREQYF. The DNA of the CDR3 is TGTGCCAGCACCATAAGGACTAGCGGGGTCACTCGGGAGCAGTACTTC. The complete variable domain, with remaining parts taken from reference TRBV5-6 and TRBJ2-7, reads DAGVTQSPTHLIKTRGQQVTLRCSPKSGHDTVSWYQQALGQGPQFIFQYYEEEERQRGNFPDRFSGHQFPNYSSELNVNALLLGDSALYLCASTIRTSGVTREQYFGPGTRLTVT.

V usage is TRBV30 and J usage is TRBJ2-6, with TRBD1 matching over 9 bases. Germline V gene sequence: CDR1 GTSNPN, CDR2 SVGIG (reference sequence). This CDR3 comprises 18 residues. The trim removed 0 bases at V and 4 bases at J, leaving 10 bases unmatched. The CDR3 bases are TGTGCCTGGAGTGTAGGGGGACAGGGTTTTGCCGGGGCCAACGTCCTGACTTTC. As protein: CAWSVGGQGFAGANVLTF.

This clone showed up just once. The chain has TRBV7-2 and TRBJ1-2, with D perhaps matching TRBD1 (6 bases). Germline V gene lookup returns CDR1 SGHTA and CDR2 FQGNSA. The CDR3 covers 15 residues. Trimming cost V 2 bases and J 2 bases, with 12 bases left between them. The CDR3 bases are TGTGCCAGCAGCTTAAGTCGAACAGGGAACTATGGCTACACCTTC. Its protein is CASSLSRTGNYGYTF.

The genes are TRBV10-3 and TRBJ1-3, with 9 bases aligning to TRBD1. J lost 3 bases, V lost 11 bases, and 8 bases had no gene match. This CDR3 has 14 residues. In germline, CDR1 is ENHRY, CDR2 SYGVKD. CDR3 DNA: TGTGCCTCCGCCCCGGGACAGGGTGGAAACACCATATATTTT. Translated: CASAPGQGGNTIYF.

The chain has TRBV7-2 and TRBJ2-5; the match to TRBD2 covers 7 bases. This CDR3 spans 14 amino acids. From germline, CDR1 is SGHTA and CDR2 FQGNSA. The trim removed 7 bases at V and 5 bases at J, leaving 10 bases unmatched. CDR3 nucleotides: TGTGCCAGCACCGAAACTAGCGTTGGTGAGACCCAGTACTTC. This sequence encodes CASTETSVGETQYF.

This clone was counted between two and nine times. The chain employs TRBV3-1 (or the pseudogene TRBV3-2) and TRBJ2-5, with 7 bases identical to TRBD1. Per germline, CDR1 LGHDT and CDR2 YNNKEL (reference sequence). Trimming cost V 4 bases and J 5 bases; bases outside gene matches: 7. The CDR3 extends over 14 amino acids. Here the CDR3 reads CASSPKDRPETQYF. CDR3 bases: TGTGCCAGCAGCCCAAAGGACAGGCCCGAGACCCAGTACTTC.

This sequence joins TRBV7-2 and TRBJ2-3; 11 bases map to TRBD2. Germline V gene sequence: CDR1 SGHTA, CDR2 FQGNSA. The trim removed 5 bases at V and 0 bases at J, leaving 1 base unmatched. The length of the CDR3 is 15 residues. Written as DNA, the CDR3 is TGTGCCAGCAGCCCTAGCGGGGGGAGCACAGATACGCAGTATTTT. Protein product: CASSPSGGSTDTQYF.

This rearrangement joins TRBV5-8 to TRBJ2-5; TRBD2 aligns across 8 bases. V shed 9 bases, J shed 2 bases, and the junction held 6 bases outside the gene matches. CDR1 and CDR2 from the germline V gene are SGHTS and YDEGEE. The CDR3 is 13 residues long. The CDR3: CATAGGRQETQYF. Here the CDR3 DNA reads TGTGCCACCGCGGGGGGCCGACAAGAGACCCAGTACTTC.

V gene TRBV29-1 combines with J gene TRBJ2-7; D may be TRBD2 (6 bases). The CDR3 loop spans 14 amino acids. V lost 2 bases and J lost 3, with 14 bases in between. Germline CDR1 and CDR2: SQVTM and ANQGSEA. CDR3 sequence (DNA): TGCAGCGTTGAACAGGGCGGGGAGAACTACGAGCAGTACTTC. It encodes CSVEQGGENYEQYF.

The chain combines TRBV6-1 with TRBJ2-1; TRBD1 aligns across 11 bases. Looked up from germline, CDR1 is MNHNS and CDR2 is SASEGT. The CDR3 spans 17 residues. V shed 4 bases, J shed 0 bases, and the junction held 5 bases outside the gene matches. DNA for the CDR3: TGTGCCAGCAGTGCGGACAGGGGGCCTAGCTCCTACAATGAGCAGTTCTTC. Translating gives CASSADRGPSSYNEQFF.

The chain carries TRBV21-1 and TRBJ2-7; TRBD2, the table's D call, lacks a check against the DNA. TRBV21-1 is tagged as a pseudogene. The CDR3 runs 15 residues. CDR3 in amino acids: CARGRGDPQTGEQYF. The CDR3 nucleotides are TGTGCCCGGGGACGGGGGGATCCCCAAACTGGCGAGCAGTACTTC.